This T cell receptor beta chain was recorded in a study of identical twins. General study findings and limits: The study reached conclusions through statistical analysis that was cross-sectional, not following the same donors.

Looked up from germline, CDR1 is DFQATT and CDR2 is SNEGSKA (reference sequence). V lost 6 bases to trimming and J lost 0 bases, with 8 bases between them. The CDR3 loop spans 12 amino acids. In TCRdb, the 5' RACE reads were re-called with MiXCR into one record per CDR3 protein. The sample holds roughly 690,000 distinct CDR3 sequences, around 6% seen once. Many counts were recorded for this clonotype. Its antigen is currently unknown. The TCR comes from a man younger than 30 in good health. Source material: naive T cells sorted from blood. The gene calls are TRBV20-1 and TRBJ1-1, with D unresolved. CDR3 coding DNA: TGCAGTGCAGCGCCCATGAACACTGAAGCTTTCTTT. This codes for CSAAPMNTEAFF.